This TCR beta chain was documented in a study of tumor-infiltrating lymphocytes in oesophageal squamous cell carcinoma. TCRdb re-called the PCR reads through MiXCR, storing one row per CDR3 protein. The data hold almost 20,000 distinct CDR3 sequences, with around two fifths observed a single time. In germline, CDR1 is MNHNY, CDR2 SVGAGI (reference sequence). Trimming cost V 2 bases and J 7 bases, with 18 bases left between them. This CDR3 contains 15 residues. The sample holds many counts of this clonotype. A much more abundant neighbour one base away suggests this may be a read error. The sample taken for sequencing was blood. J is TRBJ2-7 and V is TRBV6-6; D perhaps matches TRBD1 (5 bases). This TCR came from a male donor with esophageal squamous cell carcinoma. This chain's CDR3 is CASSYKGFLNNEQYF. In DNA, the CDR3 is TGTGCCAGCAGTTACAAGGGGTTCCTTAACAATGAGCAGTACTTC.